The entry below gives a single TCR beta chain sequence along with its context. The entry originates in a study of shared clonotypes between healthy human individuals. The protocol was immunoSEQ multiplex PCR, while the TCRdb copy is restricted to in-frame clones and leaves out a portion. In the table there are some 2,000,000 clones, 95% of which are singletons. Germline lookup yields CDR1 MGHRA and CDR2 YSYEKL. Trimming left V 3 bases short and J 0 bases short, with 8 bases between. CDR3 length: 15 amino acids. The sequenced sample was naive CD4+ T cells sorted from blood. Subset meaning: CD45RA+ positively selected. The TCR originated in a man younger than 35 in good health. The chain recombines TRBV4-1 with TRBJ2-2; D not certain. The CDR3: CASSQRVPNTGELFF. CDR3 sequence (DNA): TGCGCCAGCAGCCAGAGAGTACCGAACACCGGGGAGCTGTTTTTT.